Detailed here is one T cell receptor (beta chain). Which antigen it targets is not known. Per-base qualities were not stored, and no clone one base away is much larger. The sample is drawn from a study of T cell responses to AZD1222 COVID-19 vaccine (dated by TCRdb to about 2021). In terms of the full investigation: AZD1222 recipients given second doses at about 4 weeks or at about 12 weeks were pooled, since spike-specific TCR depth and breadth were not found to differ between the two schedules. A total of 233 trial participants underwent TCR sequencing, of whom nearly 210 received two doses of AZD1222 and some 25 received two doses of the MenACWY control vaccine. Trial participants were enrolled into age subgroups of 18-55, 56-69 and 70-plus years, which contained about 150, 27 and 61 TCR-sequenced participants, respectively. What the research found in general, with its limitations: A significant rise in spike-specific TCR breadth and depth was observed after two AZD1222 doses relative to day 0 and relative to MenACWY recipients. No day 14 peak-response samples were available, so repertoires were characterized only after the peak T cell response. Conclusions about previously exposed vaccinees are limited, since just 5 to 7 AZD1222 recipients were seropositive for SARS-CoV-2 at baseline. Reportedly, almost half of the unique spike-specific TCRs recognized epitopes lying outside the regions that are mutated in the B.1.351 and B.1.1.7 variants. CD4 TCRs associated with the vaccine covered the entire spike protein, and the dominant responses were in regions 160-218 and 743-854. The 56-69-year group was small, and its depth increase did not reach significance, likely because of low power. Participants were mostly white British, with more females than males. The authors suggested clonal diversity may have been underestimated.

From the cysteine up to the phenylalanine, the CDR3 has a length of 18 residues. Only the CDR3 DNA is retained, 54 bases long and in frame from the first base. The CDR3 regions of human TCRbeta chains were subjected to immunosequencing. On the study's bioinformatics: Repertoire TCRs were checked for matches against a reference library of SARS-CoV-2-specific TCRs that had been generated using the MIRA antigen-specificity platform. Breadth was defined as the fraction of unique TCRs that were SARS-CoV-2-associated, and depth was defined as the fraction of total T cells that were SARS-CoV-2-associated. Using the MIRA data, each spike-specific TCR was mapped to the spike region that the TCR reacts to and placed in a CD4 or CD8 class. Log10-transformed breadth and depth values were compared by one-way ANOVA with Sidak's multiple comparisons tests. The immuneACCESS repertoire file appears here via TCRdb, limited to in-frame rearrangements. These files lack a portion of the clones; in checked studies, under half of the deficit traces to unresolved V genes, and the cause of the others is not known. V, J and clone size were drawn from that table, and D and trimming were deduced from the DNA. This sample is represented by 88,000 or so clones; about 89% of them were singletons. The biggest ten clones account for around 2% of the sample.

In the paper's terms, the time point label means: baseline before first vaccination. Vaccinee samples were obtained from the UK trials COV001 and COV002, which included a single-blind randomized controlled phase 2/3 trial of AZD1222 (ChAdOx1 nCoV-19) in healthy adults. Trial participant PBMC samples were collected at day 0 and day 28 after the second dose for TCRbeta chain sequencing. The material was peripheral blood, obtained on day 0 of AZD1222 vaccination. The chain is assembled from TRBV21-1 and TRBJ2-6; the table's TRBD1 call for D was not verified on the DNA. TRBV21-1 is tagged as a pseudogene. The clonotype comes from an adult in good health. The CDR3 corresponds to CASSGETGERTGANVLTF. In nucleotide form, the sequence is TGTGCCAGCAGCGGAGAAACAGGGGAGCGTACGGGGGCCAACGTCCTGACTTTC.